Here is one T cell receptor beta chain with its context. Per germline, CDR1 DFQATT and CDR2 SNEGSKA (reference sequence). CDR3 length equals 14 residues. Unmatched junction bases numbered 5, after V lost 5 bases and J lost 1 base. Healthy Caucasian individuals made up all the donors. TCRdb called the 5' RACE reads again in MiXCR, with one record for every CDR3 protein. The table includes 550,000 to 700,000 distinct CDR3 sequences, approximately 21% detected once. This sample was taken from a study of identical twins. These data were also reused for a study on T cells expressing NK-cell markers. Per that study: Of the CD8+ T cell pool in six donors, roughly 1.0-8% was accounted for by dominant NKG2C+ clonotypes. A few donors likewise had their CD3+CD56-NKG2C+ fraction led by these clonotypes.

Sequenced input: PBMCs. This receptor was obtained from a woman aged 18 to 35 in good health. The V gene is TRBV20-1, the J gene TRBJ2-7; 10 bases line up with TRBD2. CDR3 protein: CSAPRLAGSYEQYF. The CDR3 DNA reads TGCAGTGCTCCCAGACTAGCGGGTTCCTACGAGCAGTACTTC.